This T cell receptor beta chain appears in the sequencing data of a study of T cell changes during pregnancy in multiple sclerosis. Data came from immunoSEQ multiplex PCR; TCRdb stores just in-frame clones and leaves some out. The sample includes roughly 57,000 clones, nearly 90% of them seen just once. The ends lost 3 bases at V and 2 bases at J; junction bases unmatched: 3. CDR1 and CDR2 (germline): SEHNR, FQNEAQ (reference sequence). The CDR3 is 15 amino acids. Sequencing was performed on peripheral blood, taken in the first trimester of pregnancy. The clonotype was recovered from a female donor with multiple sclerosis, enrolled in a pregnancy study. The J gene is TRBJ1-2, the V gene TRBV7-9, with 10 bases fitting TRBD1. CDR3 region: CASSLGQGINYGYTF. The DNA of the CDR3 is TGTGCCAGCAGCTTGGGACAGGGGATAAACTATGGCTACACCTTC.